This record concerns one T cell receptor beta chain sequence. Antigen: not known. The data are from a study of T-cell memory formation after mild COVID-19. Turning to the study itself: TCR clusters were mostly donor specific.

One entry per CDR3 protein results from TCRdb running MiXCR on the 5' RACE reads. The sample has hundreds of thousands of distinct CDR3 sequences, 20% to 25% seen once. Findings and limits, study-wide: Memory cells collected pre-infection included some clones that later responded, suggesting cross-reactive memory joined. The authors did not confirm SARS-CoV-2 specificity of second-wave clones peaking day 37. For contracting clones, CD4+ ones sat mainly in CM and EM, CD8+ in EMRA.

Trimming removed 3 bases at V and 2 bases at J, with 11 bases between. This CDR3 spans 15 amino acids. Germline CDR1 reads SGHTA; CDR2 reads FQGTGA. The sequencing sample was made of PBMCs or a T cell subset sorted from them (not recorded which). The TCR was taken from an adult woman who had mild COVID-19 (a few samples of this study predate the infection). Cell type and time point are not known. The chain has TRBV7-3 and TRBJ2-1; either TRBD1 or TRBD2 may fit D (6 bases each). The DNA of the CDR3 is TGTGCCAGCAGCTTGAACGGGGGCACCTACAATGAGCAGTTCTTC. It translates to CASSLNGGTYNEQFF.